Included here is one T cell receptor (beta chain) sequence, with context. Only in-frame clones appear in the TCRdb table, and some are missing; sequencing was by immunoSEQ multiplex PCR. Of about 130,000 clones in the sample, roughly three quarters were seen once. The V and J ends lost 5 bases and 5 bases, in that order; junction bases with no gene match: 9. Germline V CDR1 and CDR2: SGHTA, FQGTGA. CDR3 length equals 15 residues. The data derive from a study of blood T cell repertoires in COVID-19. The overall study: Specimens from acute and convalescent COVID-19 originated in the United States, Italy and Spain.

This receptor was taken from a man aged 40-49 years with active or convalescent COVID-19. V is TRBV7-3 and J is TRBJ2-4, with 7 bases identical to TRBD2. What was sequenced was peripheral blood. Here the CDR3 DNA reads TGTGCCAGCAGCCCACCTGGGGGGGAGGAAAACATTCAGTACTTC. Its protein is CASSPPGGEENIQYF.